The 9 T cell receptor beta chains in this list originate from one sample, sequenced in a study of spatial heterogeneity in lung cancer. Findings and limits, study-wide: Counts of expanded intratumoral alpha and beta TCRs tracked tumor mutation counts.

TCRdb itself ran the 5' RACE reads through MiXCR, one entry per CDR3 protein. The sample yields 20,000 or so distinct CDR3 sequences, about 6.3% seen once. The antigens of these receptors remain unknown. As for time point: sample taken at primary tumor resection. Specimen: lung tumor tissue, collected at surgery. The origin of the receptors is a female donor with early-stage non-small cell lung cancer.

To note about this clonotype: Possible read error: a much larger clone is one base away. The chain links TRBV15 to TRBJ1-4; D call uncertain. Germline assignment: CDR1 LNHNV and CDR2 YYDKDF (reference sequence). The CDR3 has 13 residues. Between the trimmed V and J ends, which lost 6 bases and 4 bases, there was a span of 9 bases. The CDR3, as DNA: TGTGCCACCAGACGAGACCGTAATGAAAAACTGTTTTTT. Amino acid sequence: CATRRDRNEKLFF.

This clonotype was recorded at least ten times. The gene calls are TRBV6-2 or TRBV6-3 and TRBJ2-2, with 9 bases fitting TRBD2. The V segment lost 7 bases and the J segment 2 bases; nucleotides outside the gene matches: 5. This CDR3 is 15 amino acids long. CDR1 is MNHEY and CDR2 is SVGEGT in the germline V gene. This chain's CDR3 is CASTSGTSNTGELFF. CDR3 DNA sequence: TGTGCCAGCACCTCTGGGACTAGCAACACCGGGGAGCTGTTTTTT.

Ten or more counts support this clonotype. This rearrangement joins TRBV28 to TRBJ2-5; 8 positions agree with TRBD1. The length of the CDR3 is 14 residues. J was trimmed by 9 bases and V by 4 bases; bases with no gene match: 10. CDR1 and CDR2 from the germline V gene are MDHEN and SYDVKM. The CDR3 DNA reads as TGTGCCAGCAGTTCCCGGACAGGGCGCTTTGCCCAGTACTTC. Amino acid sequence: CASSSRTGRFAQYF.

This clonotype was counted ten times or more. V gene TRBV6-6 combines with J gene TRBJ2-5; no definite D call. Germline lookup yields CDR1 MNHNY and CDR2 SVGAGI (reference sequence). V was pared by 7 bases and J by 1 base, with 10 bases between. The CDR3 consists of 13 residues. The CDR3 region is CASKARPQETQYF. The CDR3, as DNA: TGTGCCAGCAAGGCCAGGCCCCAAGAGACCCAGTACTTC.

This clonotype was picked up many times. V gene TRBV28 combines with J gene TRBJ2-7; 9 nucleotides line up with TRBD1. The CDR3 is made up of 15 amino acids. CDR1 and CDR2 (germline): MDHEN, SYDVKM. V trimming: 5 bases; J trimming: 5 bases; junction bases outside the gene matches: 10. CDR3 DNA: TGTGCCAGCAGTAAACAGACAGGGGGAATCCACGAGCAGTACTTC. This sequence encodes CASSKQTGGIHEQYF.

This clonotype was observed many times. This rearrangement joins TRBV6-1 to TRBJ2-5; 8 bases match TRBD1. The V segment lost 4 bases and the J segment 9 bases; nucleotides outside the gene matches: 13. The V gene's germline CDR1 is MNHNS and CDR2 SASEGT. The CDR3 extends over 15 amino acids. The CDR3 reads CASSVRTGPAGPQYF. The CDR3 DNA is TGTGCCAGCAGTGTCCGGACAGGGCCGGCTGGGCCCCAGTACTTC.

This clonotype was detected ten times or more. This sequence joins TRBV28 and TRBJ2-7; D unclear. This CDR3 comprises 14 residues. The germline V gene encodes CDR1 MDHEN and CDR2 SYDVKM. The V and J ends lost 3 bases and 0 bases respectively, with 9 bases between them. The CDR3, as DNA: TGTGCCAGCAGTTTTCACGTGTTCTCCTACGAGCAGTACTTC. Protein sequence: CASSFHVFSYEQYF.

This clonotype occurred many times. The chain combines TRBV6-6 with TRBJ2-7; possibly TRBD2 for D (5 bases). This CDR3 spans 13 amino acids. Between the trimmed V and J ends, which lost 8 bases and 2 bases, there was a span of 13 bases. CDR1 MNHNY and CDR2 SVGAGI come from the germline V gene (reference sequence). DNA of the CDR3: TGTGCCAGCGGGGAGCGAACCCCCTACGAGCAGTACTTC. Protein: CASGERTPYEQYF.

The table lists this clonotype with many counts. The V gene is TRBV5-5, the J gene TRBJ2-7; TRBD2 aligns across 10 bases. CDR1 is SGHKS, CDR2 YYEKEE, per germline (reference sequence). This CDR3 region has 16 residues. Losses at the gene ends were 2 bases for V and 3 bases for J; bases not matched to a gene: 8. DNA of the CDR3: TGTGCCAGCAGCTTATTGATTCTAGCGGGAGTCTACGAGCAGTACTTC. It is translated as CASSLLILAGVYEQYF.